The clone carrying this T cell receptor beta chain was seen repeatedly, ten times or more. The CDR3 consists of 17 residues. V was pared by 1 base and J by 0 bases, with 15 bases between. CDR1 is DFQATT and CDR2 is SNEGSKA in the germline V gene (reference sequence). This sample is part of a study of patients and donors after allogeneic stem cell transplantation. TCRdb reprocessed the RT-PCR reads via MiXCR and lists one record per CDR3 protein. The table lists approximately 160,000 distinct CDR3 sequences, 30% of them singletons. This TCR was sampled from a human donor who was either an allogeneic HSCT recipient or a stem cell or donor lymphocyte infusion donor (not recorded which). It is not recorded whose cells these are; they may come from a transplant donor. The chain joins TRBV20-1 to TRBJ1-4; D is ambiguous. The specimen was blood, either unsorted or a sorted T cell fraction (not recorded which). In DNA form, the CDR3 reads TGCAGTGCTAGAGTCAGTCTCACCCCAACAACTAATGAAAAACTGTTTTTT. Translated, it gives CSARVSLTPTTNEKLFF.